This entry lists 5 T cell receptor beta chains sequenced from one sample in a study of PD-1 blockade in classical Hodgkin lymphoma. Documented time point: cycle 4 day 1 (C4D1), after around six weeks of nivolumab. All patients experienced relapse after autologous stem cell transplantation, and brentuximab vedotin exposure was variable. Sequenced by immunoSEQ multiplex PCR; TCRdb stores in-frame clones only, minus some. Of over 60,000 clones in the sample, more than 80% were seen once. The material was peripheral blood mononuclear cells (PBMCs), obtained before the fourth cycle of nivolumab. These receptors originate from a human donor with classical Hodgkin lymphoma.

This chain connects TRBV7-9 to TRBJ2-7; D may match TRBD1 or TRBD2 (5 bases each). CDR1 SEHNR and CDR2 FQNEAQ come from the germline V gene (reference sequence). V was shortened by 4 bases and J by 3 bases, with 16 bases between the two germline ends. This CDR3 is 15 amino acids long. CDR3 sequence (DNA): TGTGCCAGCAGCTCGGGACCGAATCTATTCTACGAGCAGTACTTC. It translates to CASSSGPNLFYEQYF.

This sequence joins TRBV6-4 and TRBJ2-3; possibly TRBD2 for D (6 bases). Trimming cost V 4 bases and J 6 bases, with 8 bases left between them. The CDR3 contains 12 residues. Per the germline V gene, CDR1 is MRHNA and CDR2 is SNTAGT. The DNA for the CDR3 is TGTGCCAGCAGTGCGGAGGGGGATACGCAGTATTTT. Translation gives CASSAEGDTQYF.

This clone has a handful of counts. The rearrangement uses TRBV19 and TRBJ1-1; D not resolved. Looked up from germline, CDR1 is LNHDA and CDR2 is SQIVND (reference sequence). The CDR3 sequence is 15 residues long. The V end lost 3 bases, the J end lost 1 base, and 12 bases lay between the germline ends. The CDR3 region is CASSISGPWNTEAFF. CDR3 sequence (DNA): TGTGCCAGTAGTATTTCGGGTCCGTGGAACACTGAAGCTTTCTTT.

J is TRBJ2-5 and V is TRBV4-1; 8 nucleotides agree with TRBD1. V was pared by 4 bases and J by 7 bases, with 14 bases of the junction left unmatched. Germline lookup yields CDR1 MGHRA and CDR2 YSYEKL. The CDR3 length is 16 residues. In nucleotides, the CDR3 is TGCGCCAGCAGCCCTGACGTTCTGCAGGGGACAGGGACCCAGTACTTC. Translated, it gives CASSPDVLQGTGTQYF.

Comments on this clone: Mismatch with germline at one junction end may stem from a read error. This chain joins TRBV2 and TRBJ2-7; D is undetermined. The germline V gene has CDR1 SNHLY and CDR2 FYNNEI. The CDR3 consists of 10 residues. The CDR3 is CASREGEQYF. The CDR3 nucleotides are TGTGCCAGCAGAGAAGGGGAGCAGTACTTC.